This TCR beta chain was identified in a study of blood T cells in healthy people across ages. This clonotype appeared a few times. Primers used in a second PCR of about 7 to 12 cycles were a sample-barcoded 5' primer and a J-beta primer mix. TCRdb redid the calling of the 5' RACE reads with MiXCR, one entry per CDR3 protein. The sample lists approximately 680,000 distinct CDR3 sequences, 32% occurring once. This CDR3 has 15 amino acids. The V gene end was trimmed by 6 bases and the J gene end by 5 bases; junction bases not matched to a gene: 9. Germline CDR1 and CDR2: MDHEN and SYDVKM. J is TRBJ2-1 and V is TRBV28, with 8 bases aligning to TRBD1. This clonotype originated in a woman of 80 years or more in good health. Sequencing was done on a sample of blood. This chain's CDR3 is CASRVTGTGDNEQFF. DNA for the CDR3: TGTGCCAGCAGGGTAACCGGGACAGGCGACAATGAGCAGTTCTTC.